These 3 T cell receptor beta chains came from one sample sequenced in a study of OX40 agonist ivuxolimab in advanced cancers. Profiled with immunoSEQ multiplex PCR; TCRdb holds only in-frame clones, not every one. The table has some 130,000 clones, approximately 94% seen once. The sample consisted of CD4+ or CD8+ T cells sorted from blood, taken in a trial of the OX40 agonist ivuxolimab. Source of these receptors: an adult with an advanced solid tumor such as melanoma, head and neck, liver or kidney cancer.

The chain combines TRBV11-2 with TRBJ1-2; D is uncertain. Per the germline V gene, CDR1 is SGHAT and CDR2 is FQNNGV. This CDR3 has 12 residues. Trimming pared 1 base from V and 7 bases from J, leaving 7 bases between. This CDR3 reads CASSLGRGGYTF. The CDR3 nucleotides are TGTGCCAGCAGCTTAGGACGGGGTGGCTACACCTTC.

The J gene is TRBJ2-1, the V gene TRBV28; no clear D. V was cut by 5 bases and J by 6 bases, with 5 bases left in between. The CDR3 has 11 residues. Germline V gene sequence: CDR1 MDHEN, CDR2 SYDVKM. The CDR3 DNA follows: TGTGCCAGCAGTAAGCTCAATGAGCAGTTCTTC. It specifies CASSKLNEQFF.

The J gene is TRBJ2-3, the V gene TRBV29-1; TRBD2 matches at 10 bases. Germline V gene data show CDR1 as SQVTM and CDR2 as ANQGSEA. The CDR3 runs 15 residues. J was trimmed by 6 bases and V by 5 bases; bases with no gene match: 11. The DNA of the CDR3 is TGCAGCGTTAGGAACAGCGGGGGGGCCCTGGATACGCAGTATTTT. Translated: CSVRNSGGALDTQYF.